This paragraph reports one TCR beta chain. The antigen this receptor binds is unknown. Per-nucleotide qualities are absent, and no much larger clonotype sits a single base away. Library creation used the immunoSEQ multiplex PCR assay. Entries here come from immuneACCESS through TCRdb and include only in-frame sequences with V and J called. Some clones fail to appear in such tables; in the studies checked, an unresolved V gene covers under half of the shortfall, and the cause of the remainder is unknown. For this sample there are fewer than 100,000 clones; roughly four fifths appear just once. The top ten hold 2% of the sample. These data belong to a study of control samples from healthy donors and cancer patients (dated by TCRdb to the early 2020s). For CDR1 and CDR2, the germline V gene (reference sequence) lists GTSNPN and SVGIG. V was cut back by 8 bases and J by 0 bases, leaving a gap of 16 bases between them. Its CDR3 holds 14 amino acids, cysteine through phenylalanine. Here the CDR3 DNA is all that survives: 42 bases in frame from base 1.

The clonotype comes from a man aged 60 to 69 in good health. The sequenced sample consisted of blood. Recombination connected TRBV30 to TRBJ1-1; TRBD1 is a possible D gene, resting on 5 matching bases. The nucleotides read TGTGCCCAGAACTCGGGACGGTTGAACACTGAAGCTTTCTTT. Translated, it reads CAQNSGRLNTEAFF.